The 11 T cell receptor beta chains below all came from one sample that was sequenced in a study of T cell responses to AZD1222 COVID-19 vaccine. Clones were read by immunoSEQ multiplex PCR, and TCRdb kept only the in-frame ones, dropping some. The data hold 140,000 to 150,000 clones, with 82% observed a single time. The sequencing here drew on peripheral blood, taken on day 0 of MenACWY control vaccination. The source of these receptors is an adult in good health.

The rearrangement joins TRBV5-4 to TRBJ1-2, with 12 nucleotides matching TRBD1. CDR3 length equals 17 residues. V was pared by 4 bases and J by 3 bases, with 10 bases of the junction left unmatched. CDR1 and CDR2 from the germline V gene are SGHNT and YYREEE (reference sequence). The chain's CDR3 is CASSPGQGASTYYGYTF. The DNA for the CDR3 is TGTGCCAGCAGCCCGGGACAGGGGGCGAGTACCTACTATGGCTACACCTTC.

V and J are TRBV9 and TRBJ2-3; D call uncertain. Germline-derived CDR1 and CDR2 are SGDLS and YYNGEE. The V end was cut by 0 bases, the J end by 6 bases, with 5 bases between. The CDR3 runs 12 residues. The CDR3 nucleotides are TGTGCCAGCAGCGTAGCTTCGGATACGCAGTATTTT. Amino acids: CASSVASDTQYF.

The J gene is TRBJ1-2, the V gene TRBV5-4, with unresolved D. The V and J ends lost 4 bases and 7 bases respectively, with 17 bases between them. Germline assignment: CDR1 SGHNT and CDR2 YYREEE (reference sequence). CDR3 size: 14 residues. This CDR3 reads CASSLGPKEGGYTF. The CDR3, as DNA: TGTGCCAGCAGCCTTGGGCCTAAGGAGGGTGGCTACACCTTC.

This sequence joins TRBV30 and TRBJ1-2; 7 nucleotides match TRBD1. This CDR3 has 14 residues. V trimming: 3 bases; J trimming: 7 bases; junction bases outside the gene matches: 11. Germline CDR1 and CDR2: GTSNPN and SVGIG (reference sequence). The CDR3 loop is CAWSTTGSGGGYTF. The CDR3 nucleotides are TGTGCCTGGAGCACGACAGGGTCGGGCGGTGGCTACACCTTC.

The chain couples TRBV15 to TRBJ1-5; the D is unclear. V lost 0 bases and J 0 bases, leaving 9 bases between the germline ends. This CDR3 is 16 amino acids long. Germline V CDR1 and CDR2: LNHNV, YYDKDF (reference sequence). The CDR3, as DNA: TGTGCCACCAGCAGAGATGGCAGTAATAGCAATCAGCCCCAGCATTTT. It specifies CATSRDGSNSNQPQHF.

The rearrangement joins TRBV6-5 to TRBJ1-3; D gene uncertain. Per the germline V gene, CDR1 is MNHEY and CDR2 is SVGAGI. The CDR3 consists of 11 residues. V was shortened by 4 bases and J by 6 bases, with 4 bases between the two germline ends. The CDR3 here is CASSSLNTIYF. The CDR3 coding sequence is TGTGCCAGCAGTTCCCTAAACACCATATATTTT.

CDR3 sequence reads: CASSTTGGSSTEAFF. The DNA for the CDR3 is TGTGCCAGCAGTACAACAGGGGGTAGTTCCACTGAAGCTTTCTTT. This rearrangement joins TRBV28 to TRBJ1-1, with 8 bases matching TRBD1. CDR3 size: 15 residues. Germline CDR1 reads MDHEN; CDR2 reads SYDVKM. V shed 5 bases and J 4 bases; nucleotides not matched to a gene: 9.

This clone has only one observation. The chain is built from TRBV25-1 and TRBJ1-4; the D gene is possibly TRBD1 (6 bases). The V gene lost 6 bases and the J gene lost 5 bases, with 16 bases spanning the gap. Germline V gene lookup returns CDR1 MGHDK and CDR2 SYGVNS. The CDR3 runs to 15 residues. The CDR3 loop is CASSDPGATNEKLFF. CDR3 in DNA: TGTGCCAGCAGCGACCCAGGGGCGACAAATGAAAAACTGTTTTTT.

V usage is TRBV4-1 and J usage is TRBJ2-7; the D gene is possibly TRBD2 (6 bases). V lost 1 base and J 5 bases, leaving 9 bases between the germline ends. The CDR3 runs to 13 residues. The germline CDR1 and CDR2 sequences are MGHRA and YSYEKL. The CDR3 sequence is CASSQGGVDEQYF. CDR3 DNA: TGCGCCAGCAGCCAAGGGGGGGTTGACGAGCAGTACTTC.

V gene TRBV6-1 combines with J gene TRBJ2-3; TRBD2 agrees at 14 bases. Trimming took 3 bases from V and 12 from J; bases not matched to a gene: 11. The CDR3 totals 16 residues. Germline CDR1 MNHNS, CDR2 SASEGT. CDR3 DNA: TGTGCCAGCAGTGACTGGACTAGCGGGGGGCCATCCTTCCAGTATTTT. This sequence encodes CASSDWTSGGPSFQYF.

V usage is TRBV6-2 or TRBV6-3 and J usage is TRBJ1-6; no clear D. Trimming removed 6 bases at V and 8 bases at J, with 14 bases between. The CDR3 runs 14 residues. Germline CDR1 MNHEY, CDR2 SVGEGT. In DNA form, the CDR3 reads TGTGCCAGCAGCCCTATCAGGTCGCATTCACCCCTCCACTTT. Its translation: CASSPIRSHSPLHF.